A selection of T cell receptor beta chains follows, all from one sample in a study of graft-versus-host responses after intestinal transplantation. This table comes from immunoSEQ multiplex PCR, and its TCRdb copy is limited to in-frame clones, with some not included. The table shows tens of thousands of clones, with about 88% occurring only once. Their antigens are not known. The sample in question was unstimulated CD4+ T cells sorted from spleen or lymph node cells, obtained before transplant. These receptors all stem from a human donor who was the organ donor for an intestinal transplant. Each CDR3 is given with its conserved first and last residue. Each record gives: D gene, V gene, clone size, J gene, CDR3 protein, CDR3 DNA. The D gene is left open where the match is weak. The size of a clone is reported for some rows only, either as once, few or many, or as a class for expanded clones.

>.|TRBV30|.|TRBJ2-2
CAWRKKANTGELFF
TGTGCCTGGAGAAAAAAAGCAAACACCGGGGAGCTGTTTTTT
>TRBD1|TRBV7-2|.|TRBJ2-7
CASSLVSLAQGAIEQYF
TGTGCCAGCAGCTTAGTGTCTCTTGCACAGGGGGCGATCGAGCAGTACTTC
>TRBD1|TRBV2|.|TRBJ1-2
CANRGREYGYTF
TGTGCCAACAGGGGACGTGAATATGGCTACACCTTC
>.|TRBV5-1|.|TRBJ1-5
CASSLDLGNQPQHF
TGCGCCAGCAGCTTGGATCTCGGAAATCAGCCCCAGCATTTT
>TRBD2|TRBV6-5|.|TRBJ2-3
CASSYVAGSTDTQYF
TGTGCCAGCAGTTACGTAGCGGGGTCCACAGATACGCAGTATTTT
>.|TRBV27|.|TRBJ1-1
CASSQRNTEAFF
TGTGCCAGCAGTCAACGAAACACTGAAGCTTTCTTT
>.|TRBV18|.|TRBJ2-1
CASSPPGAIYNEQFF
TGTGCCAGCTCACCGCCAGGGGCAATCTACAATGAGCAGTTCTTC
>.|TRBV11-2|.|TRBJ1-5
CASSHDSYSNQPQHF
TGTGCCAGCAGCCATGACAGCTATAGCAATCAGCCCCAGCATTTT
>TRBD2|TRBV5-4|.|TRBJ2-2
CASSPSGRNTGELFF
TGTGCCAGCAGCCCTAGCGGTAGGAACACCGGGGAGCTGTTTTTT
>.|TRBV5-4|.|TRBJ2-7
CASSLRGQFPYEQYF
TGTGCCAGCAGCCTACGGGGGCAGTTCCCCTACGAGCAGTACTTC
>TRBD2|TRBV30|.|TRBJ2-5
CAWSDPGLAGVPETQYF
TGTGCCTGGAGTGACCCCGGGCTAGCGGGAGTCCCGGAGACCCAGTACTTC
>.|TRBV5-6|.|TRBJ1-2
CASSPTPRVEEEGYTF
TGTGCCAGCAGCCCAACCCCGAGGGTAGAAGAGGAAGGCTACACCTTC
>.|TRBV19|.|TRBJ1-4
CASSMSGTPATNEKLFF
TGTGCCAGTAGTATGTCTGGGACCCCCGCAACTAATGAAAAACTGTTTTTT
>.|TRBV5-4|.|TRBJ1-2
CASSSGALNGYTF
TGTGCCAGCAGCTCCGGGGCTCTAAATGGCTACACCTTC
>TRBD2|TRBV27|.|TRBJ2-7
CASSSYKRGLTYEQYF
TGTGCCAGCAGTTCCTACAAGCGGGGGCTAACCTACGAGCAGTACTTC
>TRBD1|TRBV5-1|.|TRBJ2-2
CASSQGQGRTGELFF
TGCGCCAGCAGCCAGGGACAGGGGAGGACCGGGGAGCTGTTTTTT
>TRBD2|TRBV28|.|TRBJ2-3
CASSLPSGSGADTQYF
TGTGCCAGCAGTCTACCTAGCGGGAGTGGGGCAGATACGCAGTATTTT
>.|TRBV18|.|TRBJ1-3
CASSRKTGNTIYF
TGTGCCAGCTCTCGGAAAACTGGAAACACCATATATTTT
>TRBD2|TRBV2|.|TRBJ2-5
CASQAGDYETQYF
TGTGCCAGCCAGGCGGGAGATTATGAGACCCAGTACTTC
>TRBD1|TRBV11-2|.|TRBJ1-4
CASSLGPYSVQGTEKLFF
TGTGCCAGCAGCTTAGGGCCATATAGTGTACAGGGGACTGAAAAACTGTTTTTT
>.|TRBV7-2|.|TRBJ2-3
CASSLAFDTQYF
TGTGCCAGCAGCTTAGCGTTTGATACGCAGTATTTT
>.|TRBV14|.|TRBJ2-1
CASSQGYRGGTPSEQFF
TGTGCCAGCAGCCAAGGGTATAGGGGAGGAACTCCGAGTGAGCAGTTCTTC
>.|TRBV10-3|few|TRBJ1-3
CAISGALTYGNTIYF
TGTGCCATCAGTGGGGCCCTGACATACGGAAACACCATATATTTT
>.|TRBV25-1|.|TRBJ1-2
CASSDPGRTYGYTF
TGTGCCAGCAGTGACCCGGGACGGACCTATGGCTACACCTTC
>.|TRBV2|.|TRBJ2-7
CASSEEVGFGEQYF
TGTGCCAGCAGTGAAGAGGTGGGTTTTGGGGAGCAGTACTTC
>TRBD1|TRBV7-2|.|TRBJ2-4
CASSLGPGQLAKNIQYF
TGTGCCAGCAGCTTAGGACCGGGACAGTTAGCCAAAAACATTCAGTACTTC
>.|TRBV19|few|TRBJ2-5
CASRTQGQQETQYF
TGTGCCAGTAGGACTCAAGGACAGCAAGAGACCCAGTACTTC
>TRBD1|TRBV6-6|.|TRBJ1-2
CASWDRNYGYTF
TGTGCCAGCTGGGACAGAAACTATGGCTACACCTTC